The rows below give T cell receptor beta chains drawn from one sample of a study of T cell repertoires in ileal Crohn's disease. The table came from immunoSEQ multiplex PCR; TCRdb's copy has only in-frame clones and leaves some out. The sample contains some 11,000 clones, 55% to 80% of which appear only once. Sequences were obtained from ileal tissue. The source is an adult with Crohn's disease. Both conserved end residues are part of each CDR3. A D gene is named only where the DNA matches it firmly. Clone size is not always given. Where it is, it says once, few, many or a class for expanded clones.

j_call: TRBJ2-1
v_call: TRBV7-9
d_call: NA
clone_size: NA
cdr3_aa: CASSSRVAAYNEQFF
cdr3_nt: TGTGCCAGCAGCTCCCGGGTAGCGGCCTACAATGAGCAGTTCTTC

j_call: TRBJ2-1
v_call: TRBV10-2
d_call: TRBD2
clone_size: NA
cdr3_aa: CASDSGLAIKFF
cdr3_nt: TGCGCCAGCGACTCGGGACTAGCTATAAAGTTCTTC

j_call: TRBJ1-3
v_call: TRBV10-2
d_call: NA
clone_size: NA
cdr3_aa: CASSDPGSTGKTIYF
cdr3_nt: TGCGCCAGCAGTGATCCCGGAAGTACAGGGAAGACCATATATTTT

j_call: TRBJ1-4
v_call: TRBV6-1
d_call: NA
clone_size: NA
cdr3_aa: CAIVPGRGNRKLFF
cdr3_nt: TGTGCCATCGTCCCTGGCAGGGGCAATCGGAAACTGTTTTTT

j_call: TRBJ2-7
v_call: TRBV29-1
d_call: NA
clone_size: few
cdr3_aa: CSVGGDSHYNEQYF
cdr3_nt: TGCAGCGTTGGCGGTGACAGTCATTACAACGAGCAGTACTTC

j_call: TRBJ2-3
v_call: TRBV29-1
d_call: TRBD1
clone_size: NA
cdr3_aa: CSVEGGQGNTDTQYF
cdr3_nt: TGCAGCGTTGAAGGGGGACAGGGTAATACAGATACGCAGTATTTT

j_call: TRBJ1-2
v_call: TRBV4-1
d_call: NA
clone_size: NA
cdr3_aa: CASSQERAELYGYTF
cdr3_nt: TGCGCCAGCAGCCAAGAGAGGGCAGAACTCTATGGCTACACCTTC

j_call: TRBJ2-6
v_call: TRBV28
d_call: NA
clone_size: NA
cdr3_aa: CASSLAGVSSGANVLTF
cdr3_nt: TGTGCCAGCAGTTTGGCAGGGGTAAGCTCTGGGGCCAACGTCCTGACTTTC

j_call: TRBJ1-2
v_call: TRBV18
d_call: TRBD1
clone_size: few
cdr3_aa: CASSPGTAYNYGYTF
cdr3_nt: TGTGCCAGCTCGCCTGGGACAGCCTATAACTATGGCTACACCTTC

j_call: TRBJ2-1
v_call: TRBV7-5
d_call: NA
clone_size: NA
cdr3_aa: CVRSVGLAGKNEQFF
cdr3_nt: TGTGTCAGAAGCGTCGGACTAGCGGGAAAGAATGAGCAGTTCTTC

j_call: TRBJ2-7
v_call: TRBV30
d_call: NA
clone_size: once
cdr3_aa: CAWSGVARDEQYF
cdr3_nt: TGTGCCTGGAGTGGAGTAGCGCGGGACGAGCAGTACTTC

j_call: TRBJ1-5
v_call: TRBV2
d_call: TRBD1
clone_size: NA
cdr3_aa: CASSARQGANQPQHF
cdr3_nt: TGTGCCAGCAGTGCTCGACAGGGGGCCAATCAGCCCCAGCATTTT

j_call: TRBJ2-7
v_call: TRBV28
d_call: TRBD1
clone_size: NA
cdr3_aa: CASRIDRAGSYEQYF
cdr3_nt: TGTGCCAGCAGGATAGACAGGGCCGGCTCCTACGAGCAGTACTTC

j_call: TRBJ2-7
v_call: TRBV2
d_call: NA
clone_size: NA
cdr3_aa: CASRGLYEQYF
cdr3_nt: TGTGCCAGCAGGGGGCTGTACGAGCAGTACTTC

j_call: TRBJ2-1
v_call: TRBV4-3
d_call: TRBD2
clone_size: NA
cdr3_aa: CASSQDSGGAYNEQFF
cdr3_nt: TGCGCCAGCAGCCAAGATTCGGGGGGGGCCTACAATGAGCAGTTCTTC

j_call: TRBJ2-7
v_call: TRBV7-6
d_call: TRBD2
clone_size: NA
cdr3_aa: CASSSSGSSYEQYF
cdr3_nt: TGTGCCAGCAGCTCTAGCGGGAGCTCCTACGAGCAGTACTTC

j_call: TRBJ2-7
v_call: TRBV27
d_call: NA
clone_size: NA
cdr3_aa: CASSISPDTTYEQYF
cdr3_nt: TGTGCCAGCAGTATATCCCCGGACACAACCTACGAGCAGTACTTC

j_call: TRBJ2-7
v_call: TRBV10-3
d_call: NA
clone_size: NA
cdr3_aa: CAIGGSSYEQYF
cdr3_nt: TGTGCCATCGGGGGCAGTTCCTACGAGCAGTACTTC

j_call: TRBJ1-5
v_call: TRBV29-1
d_call: NA
clone_size: NA
cdr3_aa: CSVAGESNQPQHF
cdr3_nt: TGCAGCGTTGCCGGGGAGAGCAATCAGCCCCAGCATTTT

j_call: TRBJ2-3
v_call: TRBV29-1
d_call: TRBD2
clone_size: once
cdr3_aa: CSVPGLGQVGGTQYF
cdr3_nt: TGCAGCGTACCGGGACTAGGTCAGGTGGGGGGTACGCAGTATTTT

j_call: TRBJ2-7
v_call: TRBV4-3
d_call: TRBD2
clone_size: NA
cdr3_aa: CASSQEPLAGYYYEQYF
cdr3_nt: TGCGCCAGCAGCCAAGAACCATTAGCGGGATACTACTACGAGCAGTACTTC

j_call: TRBJ2-1
v_call: TRBV29-1
d_call: NA
clone_size: NA
cdr3_aa: CSVGAPNNEQFF
cdr3_nt: TGCAGCGTTGGAGCTCCCAACAATGAGCAGTTCTTC

j_call: TRBJ1-2
v_call: TRBV29-1
d_call: NA
clone_size: NA
cdr3_aa: CSAQWNRANYGYTF
cdr3_nt: TGCAGCGCCCAATGGAACAGAGCTAACTATGGCTACACCTTC

j_call: TRBJ1-1
v_call: TRBV30
d_call: TRBD1
clone_size: NA
cdr3_aa: CAWSGRQGTEAFF
cdr3_nt: TGTGCCTGGAGTGGAAGACAGGGGACTGAAGCTTTCTTT

j_call: TRBJ2-2
v_call: TRBV6-1
d_call: TRBD2
clone_size: NA
cdr3_aa: CASRWTSGSGGELFF
cdr3_nt: TGTGCCAGCAGGTGGACTAGCGGGAGCGGTGGGGAGCTGTTTTTT

j_call: TRBJ2-4
v_call: TRBV27
d_call: TRBD1
clone_size: few
cdr3_aa: CASRTGQNIQYF
cdr3_nt: TGTGCCAGCCGGACAGGACAAAACATTCAGTACTTC

j_call: TRBJ1-6
v_call: TRBV25-1
d_call: NA
clone_size: NA
cdr3_aa: CASSVQGSGGSPLHF
cdr3_nt: TGTGCCAGCAGTGTCCAGGGGTCGGGGGGTTCACCCCTCCACTTT

j_call: TRBJ2-5
v_call: TRBV4-1
d_call: NA
clone_size: NA
cdr3_aa: CASSQPGHPDETQYF
cdr3_nt: TGCGCCAGCAGCCAGCCGGGACATCCTGATGAGACCCAGTACTTC

j_call: TRBJ1-5
v_call: TRBV9
d_call: NA
clone_size: NA
cdr3_aa: CASSVGGTNQPQHF
cdr3_nt: TGTGCCAGCAGCGTAGGCGGGACCAATCAGCCCCAGCATTTT

j_call: TRBJ2-5
v_call: TRBV7-3
d_call: TRBD1
clone_size: NA
cdr3_aa: CASSWTGGVRETQYF
cdr3_nt: TGTGCCAGCAGCTGGACAGGGGGCGTGAGGGAGACCCAGTACTTC

j_call: TRBJ2-2
v_call: TRBV28
d_call: TRBD2
clone_size: NA
cdr3_aa: CASKKLAGGGTGELFF
cdr3_nt: TGTGCCAGCAAAAAACTAGCGGGAGGTGGCACCGGGGAGCTGTTTTTT

j_call: TRBJ2-7
v_call: TRBV27
d_call: NA
clone_size: NA
cdr3_aa: CASSFGQGGEQYF
cdr3_nt: TGTGCCAGCAGTTTTGGGCAGGGTGGTGAGCAGTACTTC

j_call: TRBJ1-2
v_call: TRBV7-8
d_call: TRBD1
clone_size: NA
cdr3_aa: CASSRRDRISGYTF
cdr3_nt: TGTGCCAGCAGCCGCCGGGACAGGATAAGCGGCTACACCTTC

j_call: TRBJ1-2
v_call: TRBV5-1
d_call: TRBD1
clone_size: once
cdr3_aa: CASSQGQGNGYTF
cdr3_nt: TGCGCCAGCAGCCAGGGACAGGGAAATGGCTACACCTTC

j_call: TRBJ1-2
v_call: TRBV27
d_call: NA
clone_size: NA
cdr3_aa: CASRPAAWREGYTF
cdr3_nt: TGTGCCAGCAGGCCGGCAGCTTGGCGGGAAGGCTACACCTTC

j_call: TRBJ2-3
v_call: TRBV28
d_call: NA
clone_size: few
cdr3_aa: CASRPPSDTDTQYF
cdr3_nt: TGTGCCAGCAGACCCCCTAGCGACACAGATACGCAGTATTTT

j_call: TRBJ1-1
v_call: TRBV10-2
d_call: NA
clone_size: once
cdr3_aa: CASSLSQGLNTEAFF
cdr3_nt: TGCGCCAGCAGTCTGAGCCAGGGTCTTAACACTGAAGCTTTCTTT

j_call: TRBJ2-1
v_call: TRBV6-5
d_call: TRBD2
clone_size: once
cdr3_aa: CASSPIAGSYNEQFF
cdr3_nt: TGTGCCAGCAGTCCGATAGCGGGGTCCTACAATGAGCAGTTCTTC

j_call: TRBJ2-1
v_call: TRBV30
d_call: TRBD2
clone_size: NA
cdr3_aa: CASGRANEQFF
cdr3_nt: TGTGCTAGCGGGAGGGCCAATGAGCAGTTCTTC

j_call: TRBJ2-3
v_call: TRBV7-6
d_call: NA
clone_size: NA
cdr3_aa: CASSQLQVVTDTQYF
cdr3_nt: TGTGCCAGCAGCCAGTTGCAGGTAGTGACAGATACGCAGTATTTT

j_call: TRBJ2-5
v_call: TRBV5-1
d_call: TRBD2
clone_size: few
cdr3_aa: CASSYNREAQYF
cdr3_nt: TGCGCCAGCAGCTATAACCGGGAGGCCCAGTACTTC

j_call: TRBJ1-5
v_call: TRBV5-4
d_call: NA
clone_size: NA
cdr3_aa: CASSFNTGSGQPQHF
cdr3_nt: TGTGCCAGCAGCTTCAATACAGGGTCGGGTCAGCCCCAGCATTTT

j_call: TRBJ1-4
v_call: TRBV10-1
d_call: NA
clone_size: NA
cdr3_aa: CASSETGNGEKLFF
cdr3_nt: TGCGCCAGCAGTGAAACAGGGAACGGAGAAAAACTGTTTTTT

j_call: TRBJ2-2
v_call: TRBV9
d_call: TRBD1
clone_size: NA
cdr3_aa: CASSVEGTANTGELFF
cdr3_nt: TGTGCCAGCAGCGTAGAAGGGACAGCAAACACCGGGGAGCTGTTTTTT

j_call: TRBJ2-3
v_call: TRBV9
d_call: TRBD2
clone_size: NA
cdr3_aa: CASGSGLSTDTQYF
cdr3_nt: TGTGCCAGCGGTAGCGGGCTGAGCACAGATACGCAGTATTTT

j_call: TRBJ2-1
v_call: TRBV7-6
d_call: NA
clone_size: once
cdr3_aa: CASSFGEGRTNEQFF
cdr3_nt: TGTGCCAGCAGCTTCGGTGAGGGAAGAACCAATGAGCAGTTCTTC

j_call: TRBJ1-2
v_call: TRBV11-2
d_call: NA
clone_size: few
cdr3_aa: CASSLGQGIGYTF
cdr3_nt: TGTGCCAGCAGCTTAGGCCAGGGGATAGGCTACACCTTC

j_call: TRBJ2-1
v_call: TRBV6-4
d_call: TRBD2
clone_size: few
cdr3_aa: CASSWTSGSVDEQFF
cdr3_nt: TGTGCCAGCTCATGGACTAGCGGGAGTGTGGATGAGCAGTTCTTC

j_call: TRBJ1-5
v_call: TRBV28
d_call: NA
clone_size: NA
cdr3_aa: CASTTRGSDSQPQHF
cdr3_nt: TGTGCCAGCACCACTCGGGGGAGCGACAGTCAGCCCCAGCATTTT

j_call: TRBJ2-7
v_call: TRBV11-2
d_call: NA
clone_size: NA
cdr3_aa: CASSLAPGEPVDEQYF
cdr3_nt: TGTGCCAGCAGCTTAGCCCCGGGGGAACCTGTCGACGAGCAGTACTTC

j_call: TRBJ2-2
v_call: TRBV5-4
d_call: TRBD1
clone_size: NA
cdr3_aa: CASSYYRGTGELFF
cdr3_nt: TGTGCCAGCAGCTACTACAGGGGAACCGGGGAGCTGTTTTTT

j_call: TRBJ2-1
v_call: TRBV2
d_call: NA
clone_size: NA
cdr3_aa: CASSDRAGDYNEQFF
cdr3_nt: TGTGCCAGCAGTGATCGCGCGGGCGACTACAATGAGCAGTTCTTC

j_call: TRBJ2-3
v_call: TRBV11-2
d_call: TRBD2
clone_size: NA
cdr3_aa: CASKGRTSGGTDTQYF
cdr3_nt: TGTGCCAGCAAAGGGCGGACTAGCGGGGGCACAGATACGCAGTATTTT

j_call: TRBJ1-3
v_call: TRBV6-1
d_call: TRBD1
clone_size: NA
cdr3_aa: CASSGQGTGGTGNTIYF
cdr3_nt: TGTGCCAGCAGTGGTCAAGGAACAGGGGGCACCGGAAACACCATATATTTT

j_call: TRBJ2-4
v_call: TRBV18
d_call: NA
clone_size: once
cdr3_aa: CASSPILQGSSKNIQYF
cdr3_nt: TGTGCCAGCTCACCCATCCTACAGGGTTCGTCCAAAAACATTCAGTACTTC

j_call: TRBJ2-3
v_call: TRBV4-3
d_call: NA
clone_size: few
cdr3_aa: CASSQEPISTDTQYF
cdr3_nt: TGCGCCAGCAGCCAAGAACCTATTAGCACAGATACGCAGTATTTT

j_call: TRBJ2-2
v_call: TRBV11-2
d_call: TRBD2
clone_size: NA
cdr3_aa: CASSGLAGTGELFF
cdr3_nt: TGTGCCAGCAGCGGTCTAGCGGGCACCGGGGAGCTGTTTTTT

j_call: TRBJ2-1
v_call: TRBV11-3
d_call: TRBD2
clone_size: NA
cdr3_aa: CASSPLAGGSPGEQFF
cdr3_nt: TGTGCCAGCAGCCCACTAGCGGGAGGCTCTCCGGGGGAGCAGTTCTTC